A selection of T cell receptor beta chains follows, all from one sample in a study of T cells in Graves' hyperthyroidism and ophthalmopathy. TCRdb re-analysed the multiplex PCR reads in MiXCR, keeping a single row per CDR3 protein. The data hold about 600,000 distinct CDR3 sequences, with more than 12% observed a single time. Sequencing was performed on blood. These receptor sequences come from a woman aged 45-59 years with Graves' ophthalmopathy. CDR3s include the opening cysteine and the closing phenylalanine or tryptophan. Fields, in order: V gene, D gene, J gene, clone size, CDR3 DNA, CDR3 protein. D genes are given only for firm matches. Expanded clones are given a class, and other clones once, few, many or no size at all.

v_gene: TRBV2
d_gene: TRBD2
j_gene: TRBJ2-3
abundance: many
CDR3nt: TGTGCCAGCATTCGAGCGGGAGGGCCTGGAGATACGCAGTATTTT
CDR3aa: CASIRAGGPGDTQYF

v_gene: TRBV27
d_gene: -
j_gene: TRBJ2-1
abundance: -
CDR3nt: TGTGCCAGCAGGTTTAGGGCAGGGAATTACAATGAGCAGTTCTTC
CDR3aa: CASRFRAGNYNEQFF

v_gene: TRBV20-1
d_gene: TRBD2
j_gene: TRBJ2-7
abundance: many
CDR3nt: TGCAGTGCTCTAAGTCCGGGACTAGCAGACTACAAGCAGTACTTC
CDR3aa: CSALSPGLADYKQYF

v_gene: TRBV20-1
d_gene: -
j_gene: TRBJ1-1
abundance: many
CDR3nt: TGCAGTGCTAGAGCGCCGGAATACACTGAAGCTTTCTTT
CDR3aa: CSARAPEYTEAFF

v_gene: TRBV28
d_gene: TRBD2
j_gene: TRBJ2-5
abundance: many
CDR3nt: TGTGCCAGCAGTTTAAGTCTAGCGGGAGAGGGGGGCCAAGAGACCCAGTACTTC
CDR3aa: CASSLSLAGEGGQETQYF

v_gene: TRBV19
d_gene: -
j_gene: TRBJ2-1
abundance: -
CDR3nt: TGTACCAGTAGTTCTTACAATGAGCAGTTCTTC
CDR3aa: CTSSSYNEQFF

v_gene: TRBV5-1
d_gene: TRBD2
j_gene: TRBJ2-1
abundance: -
CDR3nt: TGCGCCAGCAGCCCAAGGACTAGCGGTGAGCAGTTCTTC
CDR3aa: CASSPRTSGEQFF

v_gene: TRBV20-1
d_gene: -
j_gene: TRBJ1-1
abundance: few
CDR3nt: TGCAGTGCTACTGGAGCCCCGGGAAAGAACACTGAAGCTTTCTTT
CDR3aa: CSATGAPGKNTEAFF

v_gene: TRBV14
d_gene: -
j_gene: TRBJ2-1
abundance: few
CDR3nt: TGTGCCAGCAGCCTCCCGCGGGTGGGTTACAATGAGCAGTTCTTC
CDR3aa: CASSLPRVGYNEQFF

v_gene: TRBV27
d_gene: -
j_gene: TRBJ1-2
abundance: many
CDR3nt: TGTGCCAGCAGCACTGTACAGGGTCGGTATGGCTACACCTTC
CDR3aa: CASSTVQGRYGYTF

v_gene: TRBV28
d_gene: -
j_gene: TRBJ1-1
abundance: many
CDR3nt: TGTGCCAGCAGTACAAACACTGAAGCTTTCTTT
CDR3aa: CASSTNTEAFF

v_gene: TRBV2
d_gene: -
j_gene: TRBJ2-2
abundance: many
CDR3nt: TGTGCCAGCAGTGAAATTGGCGGGTGGAACACCGGGGAGCTGTTTTTT
CDR3aa: CASSEIGGWNTGELFF

v_gene: TRBV3-1
d_gene: TRBD2
j_gene: TRBJ2-7
abundance: -
CDR3nt: TGTGCCAGCAGCCTCGGGACTAGCGGCGGCGAGCAGTACTTC
CDR3aa: CASSLGTSGGEQYF

v_gene: TRBV4-1
d_gene: -
j_gene: TRBJ2-7
abundance: -
CDR3nt: TGCGCCAGCAGCCAAGATCTGGGACCATACTACGAGCAGTACTTC
CDR3aa: CASSQDLGPYYEQYF

v_gene: TRBV6-1
d_gene: TRBD2
j_gene: TRBJ2-3
abundance: many
CDR3nt: TGTGCCAGCAGTTACAGCGGAAATAGCGGGAGGCCTCAAAACCCGTATACGCAGTATTTT
CDR3aa: CASSYSGNSGRPQNPYTQYF

v_gene: TRBV6-2/TRBV6-3
d_gene: -
j_gene: TRBJ1-2
abundance: many
CDR3nt: TGTGCCAGCAGTCGAAGTGGATACGGCTACACCTTC
CDR3aa: CASSRSGYGYTF

v_gene: TRBV28
d_gene: -
j_gene: TRBJ1-2
abundance: -
CDR3nt: TGTGCCAGCAGCAGGGCCGAGGGGAACTATGGCTACACCTTC
CDR3aa: CASSRAEGNYGYTF

v_gene: TRBV2
d_gene: -
j_gene: TRBJ1-3
abundance: few
CDR3nt: TGTGCCAGAAAGAGGGGAGCTGGAAACACCATATATTTT
CDR3aa: CARKRGAGNTIYF

v_gene: TRBV7-3
d_gene: -
j_gene: TRBJ2-1
abundance: many
CDR3nt: TGTGCCAGCAGTTCGACGAGCAGCTCCTACAATGAGCAGTTCTTC
CDR3aa: CASSSTSSSYNEQFF

v_gene: TRBV30
d_gene: -
j_gene: TRBJ1-3
abundance: many
CDR3nt: TGTGCCTGGAGTCACGGGTCTGGAAACACCATATATTTT
CDR3aa: CAWSHGSGNTIYF

v_gene: TRBV7-2
d_gene: -
j_gene: TRBJ1-1
abundance: many
CDR3nt: TGTGCCAGCAGCGTAACAGGGACCCGACCCTACCCAAACACTGAAGCTTTCTTT
CDR3aa: CASSVTGTRPYPNTEAFF

v_gene: TRBV7-9
d_gene: -
j_gene: TRBJ1-2
abundance: many
CDR3nt: -
CDR3aa: CASSVGQGAGGTF

v_gene: TRBV6-6
d_gene: TRBD1
j_gene: TRBJ1-4
abundance: -
CDR3nt: TGTGCCAGCAGTTACACGAACACCCAGGACAGGGAGGATGAAAAACTGTTTTTT
CDR3aa: CASSYTNTQDREDEKLFF

v_gene: TRBV5-1
d_gene: TRBD1
j_gene: TRBJ1-5
abundance: few
CDR3nt: TGCGCCAGCAGCACGGGACAGGGGGCGGATCAGCCCCAGCATTTT
CDR3aa: CASSTGQGADQPQHF

v_gene: TRBV27
d_gene: TRBD2
j_gene: TRBJ2-7
abundance: -
CDR3nt: TGTGCCAGCAGAACACTAGCGGGAGGGTCCTACGAGCAGTACTTC
CDR3aa: CASRTLAGGSYEQYF

v_gene: TRBV5-1
d_gene: -
j_gene: TRBJ2-2
abundance: many
CDR3nt: TGCGCCAGCAGCAGGACAACACGGACCGGGGAGCTGTTTTTT
CDR3aa: CASSRTTRTGELFF

v_gene: TRBV18
d_gene: TRBD2
j_gene: TRBJ2-5
abundance: many
CDR3nt: TGTGCCAGCTCGCCTCTAGCGGCCTACCAAGAGACCCAGTACTTC
CDR3aa: CASSPLAAYQETQYF